The T cell receptor beta chain under discussion was sequenced for a study of a mutant IDH1 vaccine in newly diagnosed glioma. Study overall: Vaccination was launched 4-6 weeks after radiotherapy alone, or with temozolomide cycles.

Method: immunoSEQ multiplex PCR; TCRdb's copy keeps in-frame clones and lacks some. The sample has some 26,000 clones; roughly two thirds are singletons. Germline V gene lookup returns CDR1 MNHEY and CDR2 SMNVEV (reference sequence). The CDR3 spans 14 residues. The V gene lost 3 bases and the J gene lost 8 bases, with 16 bases spanning the gap. As to time point: week 11, during vaccination. It was 300 ug of mutant IDH1 20-mer peptide that made up each vaccine dose, given with topical imiquimod. Concerning this clone itself: Its antigen is not known.

The V call is TRBV27, the J call TRBJ1-1, with no clear D. This sequence originates from a man aged 18 to 29 with glioma. Some clones in this sample may be carry-over from other donors' samples. The specimen comprised peripheral blood mononuclear cells (PBMCs), sampled from a glioma patient whose treatment included an IDH1 peptide vaccine. The CDR3 reads CASSFGERASEAFF. CDR3 DNA: TGTGCCAGCAGTTTCGGGGAACGGGCTTCAGAAGCTTTCTTT.